These T cell receptor beta chains were read from a single sample in a study of T cell repertoires in cytomegalovirus infection. TCRdb reanalysed the reads using MiXCR and keeps one entry per CDR3 protein. The table has over 450,000 distinct CDR3 sequences, around 10% seen once; the top ten hold roughly 10%. The source material was PBMCs. The source of these receptors is a human donor in good health (CMV status not recorded). Some clones in this sample may be carry-over from other donors' samples. The CDR3 runs from the conserved cysteine through the conserved F or W. D genes are given only for firm matches. Part of the rows lack a size; the others show once, few, many or a class for expanded clones.

14 TRBJ1-2 many - TRBV27 TGTGCCAGCCGGGAAGCGGGGGCTAACTATGGCTACACCTTC CASREAGANYGYTF
14 TRBJ2-1 many - TRBV6-1 TGTGCCAGCAGTCTGGGGCGGGGCGTTGATGAGCAGTTCTTC CASSLGRGVDEQFF
14 TRBJ1-1 many TRBD1 TRBV11-2 TGTGCCAGCAGCTTAGGGACAGGGATCGCTGAAGCTTTCTTT CASSLGTGIAEAFF
15 TRBJ1-2 once - TRBV3-1 TGTGCCAGCAGCCAAGGGGACGGGGGTCGCTATGGCTACACCTTC CASSQGDGGRYGYTF
15 TRBJ2-5 - - TRBV28 TGTGCCAGCAGTTTACCCCCACGAGGGGGAGAGACCCAGTACTTC CASSLPPRGGETQYF
12 TRBJ1-2 many - TRBV20-1 TGCAGTGCTGGATCAAGTACCTATGGCTACACCTTC CSAGSSTYGYTF
16 TRBJ1-5 few - TRBV14 TGTGCCAGCAGCCAAGGCGGACCGAATAGCAATCAGCCCCAGCATTTT CASSQGGPNSNQPQHF
17 TRBJ1-1 - TRBD1 TRBV4-1 TGCGCCAGCAGCCCAGGGAACCACAGGGGATACTACCCTGAAGCTTTCTTT CASSPGNHRGYYPEAFF
13 TRBJ2-7 few TRBD2 TRBV5-1 TGCGCCAGCAGCTTCGGCGGGAGCCCCGAGCAGTACTTC CASSFGGSPEQYF
11 TRBJ2-1 many - TRBV19 TGTGCCAGTAGTATCAGCAATGAGCAGTTCTTC CASSISNEQFF
14 TRBJ1-2 - - TRBV27 TGTGCCAGCAGTTTGGGGATGAGGAACTATGGCTACACCTTC CASSLGMRNYGYTF
13 TRBJ1-4 - - TRBV20-1 TGCAGTGCTAGAGGGGGAAGTATCCAAAAACTGTTTTTT CSARGGSIQKLFF
16 TRBJ2-5 - - TRBV28 TGTGCCAGCAGCTCATGGCCGGTGGAACACCAAGAGACCCAGTACTTC CASSSWPVEHQETQYF
13 TRBJ2-2 many - TRBV7-3 TGTGCCAGCAGCCCCTCGGCGGGTGGGGAGCTGTTTTTT CASSPSAGGELFF
14 TRBJ2-7 many TRBD1 TRBV7-2 TGTGCCAGCAGCTTGGGGACAGGGGCGACCGAGCAGTACTTC CASSLGTGATEQYF
13 TRBJ2-5 many - TRBV6-5 TGTGCCAGCAGTTACTTTGGCCAAGAGACCCAGTACTTC CASSYFGQETQYF
14 TRBJ2-2 many - TRBV11-3 TGTGCCAGCAGCCCCAAGCAAAAGGTCGGGGAGCTGTTTTTT CASSPKQKVGELFF
15 TRBJ2-7 many - TRBV4-1 TGCGCCAGCAGCCAAGTCGGGGCGGGAAACTACGAGCAGTACTTC CASSQVGAGNYEQYF
19 TRBJ2-7 few - TRBV20-1 TGCAGTGCTAGAGATAAGGCTAGCGCGTATAGTCGGCCCACCTACGAGCAGTACTTC CSARDKASAYSRPTYEQYF
15 TRBJ2-1 many TRBD2 TRBV5-4 TGTGCCAGCAGCTTGGGAGGGACTAGCAGTAGTGAGCAGTTCTTC CASSLGGTSSSEQFF
13 TRBJ1-4 many TRBD1 TRBV5-6 TGTGCCAGCAGCGCGACAGGGGATGAAAAACTGTTTTTT CASSATGDEKLFF
15 TRBJ2-4 - - TRBV3-1 TGTACCAGCAGCCCCCAGACGGGGACAACAAACATTCAGTACTTC CTSSPQTGTTNIQYF
21 TRBJ2-1 many TRBD2 TRBV12-5 TGTGCTAGTGGTTTGGTAGTCCAACTAGCGGGAGACCCTAGCTCCTACAATGAGCAGTTCTTC CASGLVVQLAGDPSSYNEQFF
13 TRBJ1-3 many - TRBV28 TGTGCCAGCAGACAGGGACTTGGAAACACCATATATTTT CASRQGLGNTIYF
16 TRBJ2-7 few TRBD2 TRBV23-1 TGCGCCAGCAGTCAATCAGAGGGGCGGGAGTCCTACGAGCAGTACTTC CASSQSEGRESYEQYF
13 TRBJ1-5 few TRBD1 TRBV29-1 TGCAGCACGGGACAGGGAGAGGGTCAGCCCCAGCATTTT CSTGQGEGQPQHF
14 TRBJ2-7 many - TRBV7-9 TGTGCCAGCAGCTCGGGACACCTTTGGTACGAGCAGTACTTC CASSSGHLWYEQYF